Following are 26 T cell receptor beta chains from one sample sequenced in a study of regulatory T cells in long-lasting Graves disease. Time point reported: persistent/refractory GD, antithyroid drugs over 5 years with positive TRAb. Extracted PBMC RNA gave rise to the TCR library. Construction of TCR beta libraries relied on iRepertoire HTBI primers and on Arm-PCR targeting CDR3 regions. One entry per CDR3 protein, called by TCRdb with MiXCR from the multiplex PCR reads. There are under 450,000 distinct CDR3 sequences in the sample; approximately 25% occur only once, and about 29% lies in the top ten. The sequences come from peripheral blood mononuclear cells (PBMCs), collected when the disease was refractory, from a patient treated with antithyroid drugs. The receptor source for this set is a woman in her thirties or forties with Graves disease.

This clonotype showed up many times. The genes are TRBV2 and TRBJ2-7; D is possibly TRBD2 (5 bases). The CDR3 runs 13 residues. The V gene's germline CDR1 is SNHLY and CDR2 FYNNEI. Deletions cut 8 bases from V and 1 base from J, with 12 bases between. The CDR3 here is CASQPGKSYEQYF. The CDR3 DNA sequence: TGTGCCAGCCAGCCGGGAAAGTCCTACGAGCAGTACTTC.

This chain uses TRBV7-6 with TRBJ2-3, with TRBD2 matching 10 bases. Losses at the gene ends were 1 base for V and 4 bases for J; bases not matched to a gene: 11. Germline V CDR1 and CDR2: SGHVS, FNYEAQ. The CDR3 covers 18 residues. The CDR3 sequence: CASSLGPLGLAKPDTQYF. Here the CDR3 DNA reads TGTGCCAGCAGCTTAGGGCCTCTGGGACTAGCGAAGCCAGATACGCAGTATTTT.

Notes on this clonotype: One junction end does not reproduce the germline sequence, and a read error may be involved. The chain is built from TRBV29-1 and TRBJ2-7; unclear D gene. The CDR3 covers 11 residues. The V gene's germline CDR1 is SQVTM and CDR2 ANQGSEA. The CDR3 coding sequence is TGCAGCGCTGAATTAGCTTACGAGCAGTACTTC. Encoded protein: CSAELAYEQYF.

This clonotype has a count of ten or more. This chain links TRBV20-1 with TRBJ1-1; D possibly corresponds to TRBD1 (6 bases). The CDR3 spans 11 residues. Per germline, CDR1 DFQATT and CDR2 SNEGSKA (reference sequence). Deletions cut 5 bases from V and 8 bases from J, with 12 bases between. The CDR3 DNA reads TGCAGTGCTCACAGGGTCCAGGAAGCTTTCTTT. Its translation: CSAHRVQEAFF.

The rearrangement links TRBV27 to TRBJ2-1; D may correspond to TRBD1 or TRBD2 (5 bases each). CDR1 is MNHEY and CDR2 is SMNVEV in the germline V gene (reference sequence). V lost 3 bases and J 9 bases, leaving 21 bases between the germline ends. The length of the CDR3 is 16 residues. The CDR3 DNA is TGTGCCAGCAGTTTTTGGGGGTTGGGGGAATCCGGTGAGCAGTTCTTC. This codes for CASSFWGLGESGEQFF.

V is TRBV6-1 and J is TRBJ2-2; 8 bases match TRBD1. From germline, CDR1 is MNHNS and CDR2 SASEGT. This CDR3 has 16 amino acids. The V segment lost 8 bases and the J segment 0 bases; nucleotides outside the gene matches: 8. The CDR3 region is CASAPGQVANTGELFF. In nucleotides, the CDR3 is TGTGCCAGCGCCCCGGGACAGGTCGCGAACACCGGGGAGCTGTTTTTT.

This clonotype was counted many times. The rearrangement uses TRBV28 and TRBJ2-7, with 11 bases matching TRBD2. The CDR3 totals 16 residues. J gave up 3 bases and V 2 bases, and 6 bases lay outside the gene matches. Germline CDR1 is MDHEN and CDR2 is SYDVKM. The CDR3 reads CASSLSGLAGFYEQYF. DNA of the CDR3: TGTGCCAGCAGTTTAAGCGGACTAGCGGGTTTCTACGAGCAGTACTTC. Looking up the rest from reference TRBV28 and TRBJ2-7 gives the full variable domain: DVKVTQSSRYLVKRTGEKVFLECVQDMDHENMFWYRQDPGLGLRLIYFSYDVKMKEKGDIPEGYSVSREKKERFSLILESASTNQTSMYLCASSLSGLAGFYEQYFGPGTRLTVT.

There are many counts of this clonotype. The genes are TRBV6-5 and TRBJ1-5, with D uncertain. Trimming stripped 0 bases from V and 5 bases from J, with 11 bases between. CDR3 size: 15 residues. Germline-derived CDR1 and CDR2 are MNHEY and SVGAGI. CDR3 residues: CASSYSGGNYQPQHF. CDR3 sequence (DNA): TGTGCCAGCAGTTACTCGGGAGGGAACTATCAGCCCCAGCATTTT.

The chain employs TRBV5-1 and TRBJ1-1, with a tentative D call TRBD1 (5 bases). Germline lookup yields CDR1 SGHRS and CDR2 YFSETQ. V was trimmed by 0 bases and J by 0 bases, leaving 12 bases between them. The CDR3 is made up of 16 amino acids. CDR3 amino acids: CASSLAWGGMNTEAFF. CDR3 sequence (DNA): TGCGCCAGCAGCTTGGCGTGGGGGGGGATGAACACTGAAGCTTTCTTT.

This clonotype showed up just a few times. The gene calls are TRBV28 and TRBJ2-1; D is uncertain. Germline V gives CDR1 MDHEN, CDR2 SYDVKM. V was cut by 3 bases and J by 2 bases, with 20 bases left in between. The CDR3 sequence is 18 residues long. The CDR3 loop reads CASSFSLFKGRAYNEQFF. CDR3 bases: TGTGCCAGCAGTTTTTCCCTGTTCAAGGGCCGAGCCTACAATGAGCAGTTCTTC.

At least ten counts were recorded for this clonotype. In DNA form, the CDR3 reads TGCAGTGCTAGAGAGACAGGGTGGAACACTGAAGCTTTCTTT. This encodes CSARETGWNTEAFF. The chain couples TRBV20-1 to TRBJ1-1; 7 nucleotides agree with TRBD1. The junction had 2 bases not matched to a gene; V was cut back by 0 bases and J by 1 base. Germline CDR1 and CDR2: DFQATT and SNEGSKA (reference sequence). The CDR3 consists of 14 residues.

V and J are TRBV4-1 and TRBJ1-1, with D perhaps TRBD1 (5 bases). This CDR3 has 14 amino acids. Trimming shortened V by 6 bases and J by 3 bases, and 14 bases separated the two germline ends. Germline CDR1 and CDR2: MGHRA and YSYEKL. The CDR3 nucleotides read TGCGCCAGCAGACCCGTGACAGCTTACACTGAAGCTTTCTTT. Translated, it gives CASRPVTAYTEAFF.

This clonotype showed up just a few times. V and J are TRBV6-1 and TRBJ2-4; 8 nucleotides match TRBD1. Germline V gene sequence: CDR1 MNHNS, CDR2 SASEGT. V lost 6 bases and J lost 14; bases outside the gene matches: 6. The CDR3 loop spans 11 amino acids. The CDR3 DNA reads as TGTGCCAGCAGCCACGTGACAGGGGAGTACTTC. Protein: CASSHVTGEYF.

In this sample, this clonotype turned up many times. This rearrangement joins TRBV11-2 to TRBJ1-1, with a weak D call TRBD1 (5 bases). V lost 5 bases and J 10 bases, leaving 23 bases between the germline ends. CDR1 and CDR2 from the germline V gene are SGHAT and FQNNGV. The CDR3 totals 15 residues. The CDR3 is CASSPLRGRPSRAFF. CDR3 DNA sequence: TGTGCCAGCAGCCCGCTGAGGGGCAGGCCCTCTAGAGCTTTCTTT.

This clonotype was counted ten times or more. This chain joins TRBV20-1 and TRBJ2-1; possibly TRBD2 for D (6 bases). Germline CDR1 and CDR2: DFQATT and SNEGSKA (reference sequence). Trimming removed 3 bases at V and 9 bases at J, with 18 bases between. CDR3 length: 14 amino acids. The DNA of the CDR3 is TGCAGTGCTAGTATGGGACCGGGGGTAACTGAGCAGTTCTTC. It is translated as CSASMGPGVTEQFF.

The chain combines TRBV19 with TRBJ2-7, with D possibly matching TRBD1 (6 bases). With 3 bases removed from V and 1 base from J, the gap between germline ends came to 10 bases. CDR1 is LNHDA and CDR2 is SQIVND in the germline V gene (reference sequence). The CDR3 runs to 14 residues. The CDR3 bases are TGTGCCAGTAGTATTTACGGGACATCCTACGAGCAGTACTTC. Its translation: CASSIYGTSYEQYF.

The chain couples TRBV5-1 to TRBJ2-7, with 10 bases aligning to TRBD2. Trimming at V came to 4 bases and at J to 6 bases, leaving 10 bases not matched to a gene. Germline CDR1 is SGHRS and CDR2 is YFSETQ. This CDR3 comprises 15 residues. CDR3 amino acids: CASSPPGTSASEQYF. CDR3 coding DNA: TGCGCCAGCAGCCCGCCGGGGACTAGCGCCTCCGAGCAGTACTTC.

This sequence joins TRBV20-1 and TRBJ1-3, with 7 nucleotides matching TRBD1. Germline V gene sequence: CDR1 DFQATT, CDR2 SNEGSKA (reference sequence). The CDR3 sequence is 14 residues long. The V segment lost 5 bases and the J segment 2 bases; nucleotides outside the gene matches: 6. The CDR3 here is CSAYRGGAGNTIYF. Written as DNA, the CDR3 is TGCAGTGCTTACAGGGGAGGGGCTGGAAACACCATATATTTT.

This clonotype was found a few times. The CDR3 reads CASIDTSNTGELFF. CDR3 bases: TGTGCCAGCATCGACACTTCGAACACCGGGGAGCTGTTTTTT. The V gene is TRBV25-1, the J gene TRBJ2-2; D uncertain. Germline loops: CDR1 MGHDK, CDR2 SYGVNS. Trimming took 7 bases from V and 0 from J, leaving 9 bases between them. The CDR3 is 14 residues long.

The V and J genes are TRBV19 and TRBJ1-5; the D is unclear. V was trimmed by 4 bases and J by 1 base, leaving 8 bases between them. Germline CDR1 reads LNHDA; CDR2 reads SQIVND (reference sequence). The CDR3 length is 14 residues. The CDR3: CASSNETSNQPQHF. Written as DNA, the CDR3 is TGTGCCAGTAGTAACGAGACGAGCAATCAGCCCCAGCATTTT.

The chain is built from TRBV9 and TRBJ2-2, with 9 nucleotides matching TRBD1. In germline, CDR1 is SGDLS, CDR2 YYNGEE. Trimming cost V 4 bases and J 5 bases; bases outside gene matches: 6. The CDR3 has 15 amino acids. The CDR3 protein is CASSPGTGRTGELFF. CDR3 DNA sequence: TGTGCCAGCAGCCCGGGGACAGGGAGAACCGGGGAGCTGTTTTTT.

Comment on this clonotype: A junction end diverges from the germline sequence, so it may reflect a read error. The chain recombines TRBV6-1 with TRBJ1-1; 9 bases line up with TRBD1. CDR1 and CDR2 from the germline V gene are MNHNS and SASEGT. This CDR3 comprises 15 residues. The CDR3 spells CVSSPKTGGYTEAFF. The CDR3 coding sequence is TGTGTCAGCAGCCCCAAGACAGGGGGGTACACTGAAGCTTTCTTT.

This rearrangement joins TRBV27 to TRBJ1-1; D is unresolved. V gave up 4 bases and J gave up 7 bases, with 10 bases separating them. The V gene's germline CDR1 is MNHEY and CDR2 SMNVEV (reference sequence). This CDR3 spans 12 amino acids. CDR3 region: CASSSRALEAFF. Written as DNA, the CDR3 is TGTGCCAGCAGTTCCCGGGCCCTTGAAGCTTTCTTT.

This clonotype was observed many times. One end of the junction varies from germline; a read error may be responsible. The chain is built from TRBV7-9 and TRBJ2-7; maybe TRBD1 (6 bases). This CDR3 spans 14 amino acids. Germline assignment: CDR1 SEHNR and CDR2 FQNEAQ (reference sequence). CDR3 amino acids: CASSQDSGSSEQYF. CDR3 bases: TGTGCCAGCAGCCAGGACAGTGGATCCTCCGAGCAGTACTTC.

There are many counts of this clonotype. The V call is TRBV2, the J call TRBJ2-1; the match to TRBD2 covers 9 bases. Unmatched junction bases numbered 5, after V lost 6 bases and J lost 2 bases. CDR3 length equals 15 residues. The V gene's germline CDR1 is SNHLY and CDR2 FYNNEI. CDR3 sequence (DNA): TGTGCCAGCAGGTTAGCGGGAGTGACCTACAATGAGCAGTTCTTC. It is translated as CASRLAGVTYNEQFF.

The V gene is TRBV29-1, the J gene TRBJ2-5, with 15 bases matching TRBD2. This CDR3 has 14 amino acids. Per germline, CDR1 SQVTM and CDR2 ANQGSEA. After removal of 7 bases from V and 5 bases from J, the junction contained 5 bases not matched to a gene. The CDR3: CSGGLAGGPETQYF. CDR3 in DNA: TGCAGCGGTGGACTAGCGGGAGGGCCGGAGACCCAGTACTTC.